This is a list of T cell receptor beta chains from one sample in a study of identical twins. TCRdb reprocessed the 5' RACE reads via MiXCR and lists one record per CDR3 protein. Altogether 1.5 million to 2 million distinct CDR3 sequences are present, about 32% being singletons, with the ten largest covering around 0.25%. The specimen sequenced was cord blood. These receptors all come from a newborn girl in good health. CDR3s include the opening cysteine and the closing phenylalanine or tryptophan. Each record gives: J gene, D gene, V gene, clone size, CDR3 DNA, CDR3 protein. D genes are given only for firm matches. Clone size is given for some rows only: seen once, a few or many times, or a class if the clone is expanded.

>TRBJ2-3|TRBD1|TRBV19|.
TGTGCCAGTAGTATAGGGACAGGGGGTACGCAGTATTTT
CASSIGTGGTQYF
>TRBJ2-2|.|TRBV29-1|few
TGCAGCGTCCGGCGCCCGAACACCGGGGAGCTGTTTTTT
CSVRRPNTGELFF
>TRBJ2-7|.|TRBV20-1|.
TGCAGTGCTAGATGGGGCCCTCCCTCCTACAATGAGCAGTACTTC
CSARWGPPSYNEQYF
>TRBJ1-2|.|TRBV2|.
TGTGCCAGCCCCCCCTGGGGCAGGACCTATGGCTACACCTTC
CASPPWGRTYGYTF
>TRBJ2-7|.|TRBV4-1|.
TGCGCCAGCAGCCAAGAAGGTGGGGTTTTCAGCGCCTACGAGCAGTACTTC
CASSQEGGVFSAYEQYF
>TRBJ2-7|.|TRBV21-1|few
TGTGCCAGCAGCAAACAGGGCTCCTACGAGCAGTACTTC
CASSKQGSYEQYF
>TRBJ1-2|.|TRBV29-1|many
TGCAGCGTTGAAGCCCCAGGACGGATAAACTATGGCTACACCTTC
CSVEAPGRINYGYTF
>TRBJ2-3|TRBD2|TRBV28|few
TGTGCCAGCAGTTCTAGGCGGCTAGCGGCCCACACAGATACGCAGTATTTT
CASSSRRLAAHTDTQYF
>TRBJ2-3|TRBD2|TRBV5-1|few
TGCGCCAGCAGCTTCGGGAGGGCCGGAGATACGCAGTATTTT
CASSFGRAGDTQYF
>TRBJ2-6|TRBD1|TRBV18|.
TGTGCCAGCTCACCGCGGACAGGGTCCAACGTCCTGACTTTC
CASSPRTGSNVLTF
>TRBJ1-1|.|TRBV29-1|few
TGCAGCGTTGTAGGGGGGTACACTGAAGCTTTCTTT
CSVVGGYTEAFF
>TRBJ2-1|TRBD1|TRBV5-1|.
TGCGCCAGCAGCCGACAGGGTACCACCTACAATGAGCAGTTCTTC
CASSRQGTTYNEQFF
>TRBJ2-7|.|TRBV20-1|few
TGCAGTGCTAGGATCCTGACAGGCCTTCCCTACGAGCAGTACTTC
CSARILTGLPYEQYF
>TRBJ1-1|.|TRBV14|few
TGTGCCAGCAGCCAAGAGGCAGGGCGGGAAGCTTTCTTT
CASSQEAGREAFF
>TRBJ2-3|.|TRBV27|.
TGTGCCAGCAGGGTTACGGGGTACACAGATACGCAGTATTTT
CASRVTGYTDTQYF
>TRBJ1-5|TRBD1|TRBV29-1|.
TGCAGCGTTGAGACAGGGGAAGGACAGCCCCAGCATTTT
CSVETGEGQPQHF
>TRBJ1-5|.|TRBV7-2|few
TGTGCCAGCAGCTTAGCCGGCACCTTGGGTGGCAATCAGCCCCAGCATTTT
CASSLAGTLGGNQPQHF
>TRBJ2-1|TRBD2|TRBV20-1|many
TGCAGTGCTAGAGTAGCGGGGCCCTACAATGAGCAGTTCTTC
CSARVAGPYNEQFF
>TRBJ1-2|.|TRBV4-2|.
TGTGCCAGCAGCCAAGGTGAATACAGGGCCCCTAAGAAAGGCTACACCTTC
CASSQGEYRAPKKGYTF
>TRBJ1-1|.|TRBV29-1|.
TGCAGCGTTGCAAAAGGGTTGGGCACTGAAGCTTTCTTT
CSVAKGLGTEAFF
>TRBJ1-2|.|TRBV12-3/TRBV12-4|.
TGTGCCAGCAGTTTCCCCATGGGGGAAGGATATGGCTACACCTTC
CASSFPMGEGYGYTF
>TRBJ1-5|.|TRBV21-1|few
TGTGCCAATCCGCCGCCCCAGGGGACATATAGCAATCAGCCCCAGCATTTT
CANPPPQGTYSNQPQHF
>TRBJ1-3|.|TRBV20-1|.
TGCAGTGCTTCCCGGGGCTCCTCTGGAAACACCATATATTTT
CSASRGSSGNTIYF
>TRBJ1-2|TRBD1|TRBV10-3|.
TGTGCCATCAGTCGGACAGGGGCCCCTCCCTATGGCTACACCTTC
CAISRTGAPPYGYTF
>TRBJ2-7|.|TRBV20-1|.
TGCAGTGCTAGAGATCGGCAGGGAGGATACGAGCAGTACTTC
CSARDRQGGYEQYF
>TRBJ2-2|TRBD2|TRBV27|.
TGTGCCAGCAGTCTCTCCGGGACTAGCGGCTTATGGGCCGGGGAGCTGTTTTTT
CASSLSGTSGLWAGELFF
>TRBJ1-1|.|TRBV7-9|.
TGTGCCAGCAGCTCACGGGGGGAAGCTTTCTTT
CASSSRGEAFF
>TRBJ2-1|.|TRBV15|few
TGTGCCACCAGCAGAGATTATCAGGGAAGCTCCTACAATGAGCAGTTCTTC
CATSRDYQGSSYNEQFF